This TCR beta chain came from a study of shared clonotypes between healthy human individuals. Turning to the study itself: CD8 memory received one plate per donor, CD8 naive two, CD4 memory three and CD4 naive three.

As defined, naive CD8 cells were CD45RO-negative and positively selected for CCR7, with terminally differentiated effector memory CD45RA+ cells excluded. For each subset, genomic DNA was distributed in equal portions over several immunoSEQ plates. Only in-frame clones appear in the TCRdb table, and some are missing; sequencing was by immunoSEQ multiplex PCR. The data show approximately 2,000,000 clones, with around 93% seen just once and around 1.8% held by the top ten. The material sequenced was naive CD8+ T cells from PBMCs. This sequence originates from a man between 18 and 35 years old in good health. Some clones in this sample may be carry-over from other donors' samples.

Here the CDR3 reads CASSLATGSNTEAFF. The CDR3, as DNA: TGTGCCAGCAGCTTAGCGACCGGGTCCAACACTGAAGCTTTCTTT. The chain links TRBV7-9 to TRBJ1-1; unclear D gene. Germline V CDR1 and CDR2: SEHNR, FQNEAQ (reference sequence). This CDR3 is 15 amino acids long. V lost 0 bases and J 2 bases, leaving 10 bases between the germline ends.